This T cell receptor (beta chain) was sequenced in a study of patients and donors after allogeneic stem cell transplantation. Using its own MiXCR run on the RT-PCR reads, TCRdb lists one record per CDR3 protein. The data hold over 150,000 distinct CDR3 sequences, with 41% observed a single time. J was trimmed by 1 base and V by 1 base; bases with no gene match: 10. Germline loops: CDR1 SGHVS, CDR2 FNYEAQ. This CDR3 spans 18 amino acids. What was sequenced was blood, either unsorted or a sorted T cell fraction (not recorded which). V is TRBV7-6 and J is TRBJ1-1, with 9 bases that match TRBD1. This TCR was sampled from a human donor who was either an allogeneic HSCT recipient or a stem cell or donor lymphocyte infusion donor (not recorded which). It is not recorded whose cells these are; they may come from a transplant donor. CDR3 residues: CASSLGVQDRGPNTEAFF. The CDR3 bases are TGTGCCAGCAGCTTAGGTGTACAGGACAGGGGACCGAACACTGAAGCTTTCTTT.